Reported below is one T cell receptor (beta chain). Its target is not known. The data are from a study of T cells in localized non-small cell lung cancer. Study results and caveats: Sequencing was limited to one tumor region, leaving the possibility of heterogeneity open. Patients showing higher blood T cell density tended to see longer overall survival. Adjacent lung held a median roughly 50 of the top 100 tumor clones.

The germline CDR1 and CDR2 sequences are SGHDT and YYEEEE. The V and J ends lost 4 bases and 0 bases, in that order; junction bases with no gene match: 7. This CDR3 has 15 residues. Profiling relied on immunoSEQ multiplex PCR, and the TCRdb table lists in-frame clones only, not all of them. The table lists 20,000 to 25,000 clones, about 87% of them singletons, with 6% to 8.5% in the top ten. The material was peripheral blood, obtained before any cancer treatment. The source of this sequence is a male donor at least 60 years old with stage I squamous cell lung carcinoma. The chain links TRBV5-6 to TRBJ2-7; 7 positions match TRBD1. This chain's CDR3 is CASSPRGPSSYEQYF. For the CDR3, the DNA is TGTGCCAGCAGCCCAAGGGGGCCCAGCTCCTACGAGCAGTACTTC.